These T cell receptor beta chains were read from a single sample in a study of Tregs in tolerant kidney transplant recipients. Assay: immunoSEQ multiplex PCR; the TCRdb copy retains only in-frame clones and omits some. The sample yields just under 45,000 clones, just under 97% seen once. No antigen has been assigned to these receptors. Sequenced input: Tregs from blood cultured with allogeneic cells. The source is a human donor in good health. CDR3s include the opening cysteine and the closing phenylalanine or tryptophan. The D gene is left open where the match is weak. Some rows have no size entry. The others give once, few or many, or a class for an expanded clone.

TRBV10-3	-	-	TRBJ1-5	CAISSGTDQPQHF	TGTGCCATCAGCAGTGGGACGGATCAGCCCCAGCATTTT
TRBV7-2	TRBD2	-	TRBJ2-1	CASSLLARGNNEQFF	TGTGCCAGCAGCTTACTAGCGCGGGGGAACAATGAGCAGTTCTTC
TRBV6-1	TRBD1	once	TRBJ2-1	CASRRDRGYNEQFF	TGTGCCAGCAGGCGGGACAGGGGCTACAATGAGCAGTTCTTC
TRBV18	TRBD1	-	TRBJ1-1	CASSLDRVNTEAFF	TGTGCCAGCTCGCTAGACAGGGTGAACACTGAAGCTTTCTTT
TRBV7-3	-	-	TRBJ2-2	CASSLNTGELFF	TGTGCCAGCAGCTTGAACACCGGGGAGCTGTTTTTT
TRBV30	-	-	TRBJ1-3	CAWIKWTSGNTIYF	TGTGCCTGGATCAAGTGGACCTCTGGAAACACCATATATTTT
TRBV5-1	TRBD1	-	TRBJ2-2	CASSQDPQGWTGELFF	TGCGCCAGCAGTCAAGACCCACAGGGGTGGACCGGGGAGCTGTTTTTT
TRBV11-2	TRBD1	-	TRBJ2-2	CASSGTGAGTGELFF	TGTGCCAGCAGCGGCACAGGGGCGGGCACCGGGGAGCTGTTTTTT
TRBV10-3	TRBD1	few	TRBJ1-2	CAISGAGGGYTF	TGTGCCATCAGTGGGGCAGGGGGCGGCTACACCTTC
TRBV11-1	-	-	TRBJ2-7	CASSLEWSSYEQYF	TGTGCCAGCAGCTTAGAATGGAGCTCCTACGAGCAGTACTTC
TRBV18	-	-	TRBJ1-3	CASSPRGKGNTIYF	TGTGCCAGCTCACCTAGGGGTAAAGGAAACACCATATATTTT
TRBV7-9	-	-	TRBJ2-3	CASSRAGLLLNTDTQYF	TGTGCCAGCAGCCGAGCCGGACTACTATTAAACACAGATACGCAGTATTTT
TRBV25-1	TRBD1	once	TRBJ1-2	CASSEAGAGGFSYGYTF	TGTGCCAGCAGTGAAGCCGGGGCAGGGGGCTTTAGCTATGGCTACACCTTC
TRBV6-6	-	-	TRBJ1-2	CASSSGRDGYTF	TGTGCCAGCAGTTCGGGTCGGGATGGCTACACCTTC
TRBV9	TRBD1	once	TRBJ2-4	CASSVEGTTGDGNIQYF	TGTGCCAGCAGCGTAGAGGGTACGACAGGGGACGGAAACATTCAGTACTTC
TRBV7-9	-	-	TRBJ2-1	CASSPPPSYNEQFF	TGTGCCAGCAGCCCCCCTCCATCATACAATGAGCAGTTCTTC
TRBV30	-	-	TRBJ1-1	CAWRRGGEAFF	TGTGCCTGGAGGCGAGGTGGGGAAGCTTTCTTT
TRBV7-9	-	-	TRBJ1-6	CASSLLWAEEVDSPLHF	TGTGCCAGCAGCTTACTATGGGCCGAGGAAGTGGATTCACCCCTCCACTTT
TRBV6-1	-	-	TRBJ2-7	CASRQGGEQYF	TGTGCCAGCAGACAGGGAGGCGAGCAGTACTTC
TRBV5-1	-	-	TRBJ2-3	CASSLTAGSTDTQYF	TGCGCCAGCAGCTTGACGGCGGGGAGCACAGATACGCAGTATTTT
TRBV10-3	-	-	TRBJ2-5	CAIKDSGETQYF	TGTGCCATCAAAGACAGCGGGGAGACCCAGTACTTC
TRBV2	TRBD1	once	TRBJ2-7	CASTGDRGRSEQYF	TGTGCCAGCACCGGGGACAGGGGGAGGTCCGAGCAGTACTTC
TRBV18	-	-	TRBJ1-2	CASSPELDSRYGYTF	TGTGCCAGCTCACCGGAACTGGACAGTCGCTATGGCTACACCTTC
TRBV5-4	-	-	TRBJ2-7	CASSFGHPDSYEQYF	TGTGCCAGCAGCTTCGGGCACCCGGATTCCTACGAGCAGTACTTC
TRBV5-5	-	-	TRBJ2-5	CASSPYQETQYF	TGTGCCAGCAGCCCGTACCAAGAGACCCAGTACTTC
TRBV5-1	-	-	TRBJ1-4	CASSMEGTYGEKLFF	TGCGCCAGCAGCATGGAGGGCACTTATGGAGAAAAACTGTTTTTT
TRBV5-4	TRBD1	-	TRBJ1-2	CASSSGTVFYGYTF	TGTGCCAGCAGTTCCGGGACAGTTTTCTATGGCTACACCTTC
TRBV6-6	-	-	TRBJ2-7	CASSGLANGAYEQYF	TGTGCCAGCAGTGGCCTAGCCAACGGGGCCTACGAGCAGTACTTC
TRBV5-1	TRBD1	once	TRBJ1-1	CASSLTGGDTEAFF	TGCGCCAGCAGCTTGACAGGGGGCGACACTGAAGCTTTCTTT
TRBV30	-	-	TRBJ1-5	CAWSVLSPYSNQPQHF	TGTGCCTGGAGTGTACTCAGCCCTTATAGCAATCAGCCCCAGCATTTT
TRBV19	TRBD2	-	TRBJ2-3	CASSTSGTGDTQYF	TGTGCCAGTAGCACTAGCGGGACCGGGGATACGCAGTATTTT
TRBV2	-	-	TRBJ2-7	CASTIQPDRAYEQYF	TGTGCCAGCACTATTCAACCGGACAGAGCCTACGAGCAGTACTTC
TRBV5-1	-	-	TRBJ2-3	CASSLGYQGDTQYF	TGCGCCAGCAGCTTGGGCTACCAGGGGGATACGCAGTATTTT
TRBV7-2	-	-	TRBJ2-5	CASSLGIGWETQYF	TGTGCCAGCAGCTTAGGAATAGGGTGGGAGACCCAGTACTTC
TRBV5-1	-	-	TRBJ2-3	CASKDGGTDTQYF	TGCGCCTCCAAGGACGGGGGCACAGATACGCAGTATTTT
TRBV2	-	-	TRBJ1-1	CASSLQMNTEAFF	TGTGCCAGCAGCCTCCAGATGAACACTGAAGCTTTCTTT
TRBV7-3	TRBD1	-	TRBJ1-1	CASSQTDRVGEAFF	TGTGCCAGCAGCCAAACTGACAGGGTAGGTGAAGCTTTCTTT
TRBV5-4	TRBD2	-	TRBJ2-6	CASSLKGGAGANVLTF	TGTGCCAGCAGCCTGAAGGGAGGGGCCGGGGCCAACGTCCTGACTTTC
TRBV19	-	-	TRBJ1-5	CASNSRGGGPRNQPQHF	TGTGCCAGTAATTCGCGGGGTGGAGGGCCGAGGAATCAGCCCCAGCATTTT
TRBV5-1	-	-	TRBJ2-3	CASSLASVEDTQYF	TGCGCCAGCAGCTTGGCGAGCGTGGAAGATACGCAGTATTTT
TRBV25-1	-	-	TRBJ1-2	CASSEFGHLRNYGYTF	TGTGCCAGCAGTGAATTTGGGCATTTGAGAAACTATGGCTACACCTTC
TRBV5-8	-	-	TRBJ2-5	CASSLERGETQYF	TGTGCCAGCAGCTTGGAACGAGGAGAGACCCAGTACTTC
TRBV5-1	TRBD1	-	TRBJ1-1	CASSLSTGEWAEAFF	TGCGCCAGCAGCTTGAGCACAGGGGAATGGGCTGAAGCTTTCTTT
TRBV21-1	-	-	TRBJ2-7	CASIQTGSYEQYF	TGTGCCAGCATCCAAACAGGATCCTACGAGCAGTACTTC
TRBV6-6	-	-	TRBJ1-4	CASSPHATNEKLFF	TGTGCCAGCAGCCCACATGCAACTAATGAAAAACTGTTTTTT
TRBV2	-	-	TRBJ2-5	CASSPRGARNF	TGTGCCAGCAGCCCAAGGGGCGCTAGGAACTTC
TRBV6-5	-	once	TRBJ1-1	CASSYSLGSGTEAFF	TGTGCCAGCAGTTACTCGCTGGGATCGGGCACTGAAGCTTTCTTT
TRBV21-1	-	-	TRBJ2-1	CASSKHSYNEQFF	TGTGCCAGCAGCAAACACTCCTACAATGAGCAGTTCTTC
TRBV5-1	-	-	TRBJ2-3	CASSLAYIMGVRDTDTQYF	TGCGCCAGCAGCTTGGCGTATATCATGGGAGTTAGAGACACAGATACGCAGTATTTT
TRBV19	-	-	TRBJ2-4	CASTRLGDSKNIQYF	TGTGCCAGTACCAGACTCGGGGACTCCAAAAACATTCAGTACTTC
TRBV7-9	TRBD2	-	TRBJ2-3	CASSPPKAGGPRVGTQYF	TGTGCCAGCAGCCCCCCGAAAGCGGGGGGGCCGAGGGTTGGTACGCAGTATTTT